The clone carrying this T cell receptor (beta chain) was seen only a few times. Its antigen is not identified. These gene names are mouse names. Coverage ceases 4 residues before the CDR3 finishes, and the germline J gene fills in the end. Other DNA variants within this sample encode the same CDR3. The data originate from a study of CD8+ T cells in alopecia areata. Study-level results: The study found TCR sharing across patients less clear than in mice, possibly for HLA reasons.

Pooled cutaneous lymph node cells were sorted using CD4, CD8alpha, NKG2D, NKG2ACE and other markers. Reverse transcribed after extraction, RNA yielded cDNA as the sequencing template. Using immunoSEQ multiplex PCR, the repertoire was profiled, and TCRdb retains in-frame clones only, with some absent. The repertoire yields under 350,000 clones, none seen only once; the top ten contain roughly 1.2%. Germline V gene sequence: CDR1 FNHDT, CDR2 SITEND (reference sequence). The CDR3 runs to 15 residues. V was pared by 1 base and J by 0 bases, with 9 bases between. The chain joins TRBV19 to TRBJ2-3; D may be TRBD1 (5 bases). Sequenced sample: CD4+ T cells sorted from a lymph node. The receptor was derived from a C3H/HeJ mouse with alopecia areata. The mouse strain carries the MHC haplotype H2-k. This CDR3 reads CASSIKAGSAETLYF. The sequenced CDR3 bases are TGTGCCAGCAGTATAAAGGCAGGGAGTGCAGAA.